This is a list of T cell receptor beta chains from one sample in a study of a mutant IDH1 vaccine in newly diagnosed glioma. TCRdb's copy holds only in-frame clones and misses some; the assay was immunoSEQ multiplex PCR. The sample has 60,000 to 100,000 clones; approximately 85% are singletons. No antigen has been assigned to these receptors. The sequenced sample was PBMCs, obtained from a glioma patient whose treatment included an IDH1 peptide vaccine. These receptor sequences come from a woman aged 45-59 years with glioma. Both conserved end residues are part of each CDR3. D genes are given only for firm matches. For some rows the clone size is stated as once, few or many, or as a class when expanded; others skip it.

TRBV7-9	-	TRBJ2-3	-	TGTGCCAGCAGCCCCGGAGGCGGGATGGAGGATACGCAGTATTTT	CASSPGGGMEDTQYF
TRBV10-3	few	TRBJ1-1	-	TGTGCCATCAGTGAGCCCTACGGGGCGAACACTGAAGCTTTCTTT	CAISEPYGANTEAFF
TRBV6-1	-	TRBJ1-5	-	TGTGCCAGCAGTGGTAAAAGTTATAGCAATCAGCCCCAGCATTTT	CASSGKSYSNQPQHF
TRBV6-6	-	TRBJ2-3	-	TGTGCCATCCTCTCAGGACCAGATACGCAGTATTTT	CAILSGPDTQYF
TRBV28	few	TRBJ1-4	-	TGTGCCAGCAGTTTCACCAGGGCGGATGAAAAACTGTTTTTT	CASSFTRADEKLFF
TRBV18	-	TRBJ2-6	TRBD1	TGTGCCAGCTCACCACGACAGGGGGATGGCTCTGGGGCCAACGTCCTGACTTTC	CASSPRQGDGSGANVLTF
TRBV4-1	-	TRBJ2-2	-	TGCGCCAGCAGCCAAGATCATCCCCCCCGAGGCGGGGAGCTGTTTTTT	CASSQDHPPRGGELFF
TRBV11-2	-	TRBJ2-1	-	TGTGCCAGCAGCTTCCATCCCGGGGCTGAGCAGTTCTTC	CASSFHPGAEQFF
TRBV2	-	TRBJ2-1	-	TGTGCCAGCAGTGCCGAGGGGATGCAGTTCTTC	CASSAEGMQFF
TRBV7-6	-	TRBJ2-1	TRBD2	TGTGCCAGCAGCTCGACTAGCGGGATAAGAAACAATGAGCAGTTCTTC	CASSSTSGIRNNEQFF
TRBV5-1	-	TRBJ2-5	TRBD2	TGCGCCAGCACCCGGGAGGGCAGGTGGGAGACCCAGTACTTC	CASTREGRWETQYF
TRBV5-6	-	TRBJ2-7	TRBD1	TGTGCCAGCAGCTTGATCTTTGACAGGGTGGACGAGCAGTACTTC	CASSLIFDRVDEQYF
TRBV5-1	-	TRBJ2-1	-	TGCGCCAGCAGCGCGGGACTGTACAATGAGCAGTTCTTC	CASSAGLYNEQFF
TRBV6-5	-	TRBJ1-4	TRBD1	TGTGCCAGCAGTTACAGGACAGGGCTCCTTAATGAAAAACTGTTTTTT	CASSYRTGLLNEKLFF
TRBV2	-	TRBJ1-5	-	TGTGCCAGCAGGAAGGAGGGCAATCAGCCCCAGCATTTT	CASRKEGNQPQHF
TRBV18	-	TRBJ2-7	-	TGTGCCAGCTCACCTCCAGGCAGGGGAGTTTCCTACGAGCAGTACTTC	CASSPPGRGVSYEQYF
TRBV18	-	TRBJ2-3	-	TGTGCCAGCTCACAGGGCCAGCCCACAGATACGCAGTATTTT	CASSQGQPTDTQYF
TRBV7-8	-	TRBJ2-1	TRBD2	TGTGCCAGCAGCTTAGGCGGGCGGGAGGTCTACAATGAGCAGTTCTTC	CASSLGGREVYNEQFF
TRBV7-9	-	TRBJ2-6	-	TGTGCCAGCAGCTTAGGACAGGCTGGGGCCAACGTCCTGACTTTC	CASSLGQAGANVLTF
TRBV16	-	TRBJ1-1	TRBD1	TGTGCCAGCAGCCGTACAGGGGGCGCGGCTGAAGCTTTCTTT	CASSRTGGAAEAFF
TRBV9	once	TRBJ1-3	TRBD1	TGTGCCAGCAGCGTAGCCGGGACAGGGGGCCAAAACACCATATATTTT	CASSVAGTGGQNTIYF
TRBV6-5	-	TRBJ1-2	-	TGTGCCAGCAGCCCAGGGTCTAACTATGGCTACACCTTC	CASSPGSNYGYTF
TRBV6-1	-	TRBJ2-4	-	TGTGCCAGCAGTGAAAGGGGAGAAATAGCCAAAAACATTCAGTACTTC	CASSERGEIAKNIQYF
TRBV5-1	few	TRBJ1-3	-	TGCGCCAGCAGCTTGGGGGCAGCAACTGGAAACACCATATATTTT	CASSLGAATGNTIYF
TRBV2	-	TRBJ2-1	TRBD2	TGTGCCACCCTGACTAGCGGGAAAATCGGCGATGAGCAGTTCTTC	CATLTSGKIGDEQFF
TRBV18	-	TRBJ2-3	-	TGTGCCAGCTCACCCTCGGATACGCAGTATTTT	CASSPSDTQYF
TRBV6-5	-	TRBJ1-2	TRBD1	TGTGCCAGCAGGAGACAGGGGGGGAACTATGGCTACACCTTC	CASRRQGGNYGYTF
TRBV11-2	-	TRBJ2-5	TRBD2	TGTGCCAGCTCTTTGGGAGGGGAAGAGACCCAGTACTTC	CASSLGGEETQYF
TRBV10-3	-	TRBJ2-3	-	TGTGCCATCAGTACAGGGACGGATACGCAGTATTTT	CAISTGTDTQYF
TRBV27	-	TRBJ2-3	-	TGTGCCAGCAGTTTGCCTAGCACAGATACGCAGTATTTT	CASSLPSTDTQYF
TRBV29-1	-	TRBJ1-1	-	TGCAGCGTTTCCAGGTGGGGCACTGAAGCTTTCTTT	CSVSRWGTEAFF
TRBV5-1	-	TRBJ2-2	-	TGCGCCAGCAGCTTGATGCCCACAGGGAACACCGGGGAGCTGTTTTTT	CASSLMPTGNTGELFF
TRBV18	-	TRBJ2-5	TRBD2	TGTGCCAGCTCTCCTGGGACTAGCGGAGAGACCCAGTACTTC	CASSPGTSGETQYF
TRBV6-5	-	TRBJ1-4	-	TGTGCCAGCAGTACCAGGGGCGCGGGTGAAAAACTGTTTTTT	CASSTRGAGEKLFF
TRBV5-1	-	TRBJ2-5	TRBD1	TGCGCCAGCAGCGTGGACAGGGGGATCGGGCAGTACTTC	CASSVDRGIGQYF
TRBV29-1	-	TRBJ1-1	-	TGTAGCGTTCCCCGTGCCCTGCGGACTGAAGCTTTCTTT	CSVPRALRTEAFF
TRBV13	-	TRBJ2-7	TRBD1	TGTGCCAGCAGCTTAGCTTGGGACAGCTTATACGAGCAGTACTTC	CASSLAWDSLYEQYF
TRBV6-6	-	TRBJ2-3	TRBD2	TGTGCCAGCGCGGCTAGCGGGAGGGCAGATACGCAGTATTTT	CASAASGRADTQYF
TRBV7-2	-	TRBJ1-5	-	TGTGCCAGCAGCCAGAACCGGGGCAATCAGCCCCAGCATTTT	CASSQNRGNQPQHF
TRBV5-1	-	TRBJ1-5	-	TGCGCCAGCAGCTTGCATGGACCGTTGGGGGGTAGCAATCAGCCCCAGCATTTT	CASSLHGPLGGSNQPQHF
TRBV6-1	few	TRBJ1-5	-	TGTGCCAGCAGTGAAGTGGTGGCAGACCCCAATCAGCCCCAGCATTTT	CASSEVVADPNQPQHF
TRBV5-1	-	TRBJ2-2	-	TGCGCCAGCGCGCCCCTTGAAGGGACCGGGGAGCTGTTTTTT	CASAPLEGTGELFF
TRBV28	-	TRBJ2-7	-	TGTGCCAGCAGTTTATTGGATAGCGGAACCTCCTACGAGCAGTACTTC	CASSLLDSGTSYEQYF
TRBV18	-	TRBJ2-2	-	TGTGCCAGCTCACCCCCCGGGACTTCGAACACCGGGGAGCTGTTTTTT	CASSPPGTSNTGELFF
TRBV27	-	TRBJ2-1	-	TGTGCCAGCAGTTTAAAGGCCACCGGGTCCTCCTACAATGAGCAGTTCTTC	CASSLKATGSSYNEQFF
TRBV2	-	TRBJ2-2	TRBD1	TGTGCCAGCAGTTCTAGGACAGGGCTGACCGGGGAGCTGTTTTTT	CASSSRTGLTGELFF
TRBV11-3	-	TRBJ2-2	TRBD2	TGTGCCAGCAGCGTTTCTAGCGGGAGGGGTACCGGGGAGCTGTTTTTT	CASSVSSGRGTGELFF
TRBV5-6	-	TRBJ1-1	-	TGTGCCAGCAGCTTGGCAGGGAACACTGAAGCTTTCTTT	CASSLAGNTEAFF
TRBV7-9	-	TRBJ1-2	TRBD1	TGTGCCAGCAGCGACACGTCCGCGACAGGGGGCGGTGGCTACACCTTC	CASSDTSATGGGGYTF
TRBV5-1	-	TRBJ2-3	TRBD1	TGCGCCAGCAGCTCGGGACAGGCAGCTAGTACAGATACGCAGTATTTT	CASSSGQAASTDTQYF
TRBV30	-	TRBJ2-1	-	TGTGCCTGGATCAAGCGGGTCTCCTACAATGAGCAGTTCTTC	CAWIKRVSYNEQFF
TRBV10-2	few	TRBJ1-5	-	TGCGCCAGCAGTGAACAGGGACCCCGCAATCAGCCCCAGCATTTT	CASSEQGPRNQPQHF
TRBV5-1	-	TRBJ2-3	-	TGCGCCAGCAGCTTAGGGCAGCGGACAGATACGCAGTATTTT	CASSLGQRTDTQYF
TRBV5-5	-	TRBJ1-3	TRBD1	TGTGCCAGCAGCCCCACCTCACAGGGGGCTGGAAACACCATATATTTT	CASSPTSQGAGNTIYF
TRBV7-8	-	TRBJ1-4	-	TGTGCCAGCAGCTTAGTTACCTCGGGTACCCTAAATGAAAAACTGTTTTTT	CASSLVTSGTLNEKLFF
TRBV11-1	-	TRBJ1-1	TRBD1	TGTGCCAGCAGCCCTTCGACAGGGGGCTACACTGAAGCTTTCTTT	CASSPSTGGYTEAFF
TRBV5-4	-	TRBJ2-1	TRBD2	TGTGCCAGCGGACCGGGACTAGCGGGAGGGCCGGGGTACAATGAGCAGTTCTTC	CASGPGLAGGPGYNEQFF
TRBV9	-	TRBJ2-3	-	TGTGCCAGCAGCTTACGAGGGGGGGAGGGCACAGATACGCAGTATTTT	CASSLRGGEGTDTQYF